These T cell receptor beta chains were read from a single sample in a study of T cell responses to AZD1222 COVID-19 vaccine. Using immunoSEQ multiplex PCR, the repertoire was profiled, and TCRdb retains in-frame clones only, with some absent. This sample has about 270,000 clones, with around 92% found just once. The sample here was peripheral blood, taken 28 days after the second AZD1222 dose. Source of these receptors: an adult who received the AZD1222 COVID-19 vaccine. CDR3s include the opening cysteine and the closing phenylalanine or tryptophan. A D gene is named only where the DNA matches it firmly. Some rows mark clone size as missing; the rest say once, few, many or name a class of expanded clone.

.	.	TRBJ2-3	TRBV11-2	CASSLGSAYTDTQYF	TGTGCCAGCAGCTTAGGATCAGCTTACACAGATACGCAGTATTTT
.	.	TRBJ1-2	TRBV7-2	CASSFSGPGYGYTF	TGTGCCAGCAGCTTTTCGGGCCCTGGCTATGGCTACACCTTC
.	TRBD1	TRBJ1-3	TRBV9	CASSVTGGPGNTIYF	TGTGCCAGCAGCGTTACAGGGGGCCCTGGAAACACCATATATTTT
.	TRBD2	TRBJ2-7	TRBV14	CASSHRTSRGIYEQYF	TGTGCCAGCAGCCATCGGACTAGCCGAGGGATCTACGAGCAGTACTTC
once	.	TRBJ2-7	TRBV6-2/TRBV6-3	CASSYFLGSSYEQYF	TGTGCCAGCAGTTACTTCCTAGGGAGCTCCTACGAGCAGTACTTC
.	.	TRBJ1-5	TRBV28	CASSPLYSNQPQHF	TGTGCCAGCAGTCCTTTGTATAGCAATCAGCCCCAGCATTTT
.	.	TRBJ1-5	TRBV27	CASRQGNQPQHF	TGTGCCAGCCGACAGGGCAATCAGCCCCAGCATTTT
.	.	TRBJ2-7	TRBV6-2/TRBV6-3	CASSYSRQEYEQYF	TGTGCCAGCAGTTACTCGAGACAGGAGTACGAGCAGTACTTC
.	.	TRBJ2-1	TRBV5-4	CASSLESRGLAQFF	TGTGCCAGCAGCTTGGAAAGTCGGGGGCTCGCGCAGTTCTTC
once	TRBD1	TRBJ1-3	TRBV28	CASSLPGTGSGNTIYF	TGTGCCAGCAGTTTACCCGGGACAGGGTCTGGAAACACCATATATTTT
.	.	TRBJ1-5	TRBV16	CASSQSRTGGNQPQHF	TGTGCCAGCAGCCAATCCCGGACGGGGGGCAATCAGCCCCAGCATTTT
.	.	TRBJ1-1	TRBV5-1	CASSEGTEAFF	TGCGCCAGTTCCGAGGGCACTGAAGCTTTCTTT
.	.	TRBJ2-5	TRBV7-9	CASSLDGGETQYF	TGTGCCAGCAGCCTAGATGGGGGGGAGACCCAGTACTTC
.	TRBD1	TRBJ1-5	TRBV20-1	CSASWTGRNQPQHF	TGCAGTGCTAGTTGGACAGGTCGCAATCAGCCCCAGCATTTT
.	.	TRBJ1-2	TRBV15	CATSRVDRVGGYTF	TGTGCCACCAGCAGAGTTGACAGAGTGGGCGGCTACACCTTC
.	.	TRBJ2-5	TRBV11-1	CASSFGPQETQYF	TGTGCCAGCAGCTTTGGGCCCCAAGAGACCCAGTACTTC
.	.	TRBJ2-2	TRBV5-1	CASSLEPGTGELFF	TGCGCCAGCAGCTTGGAGCCGGGCACCGGGGAGCTGTTTTTT
.	.	TRBJ2-1	TRBV3-1/TRBV3-2	CASSHAGEQFF	TGTGCCAGCAGCCATGCTGGGGAGCAGTTCTTC
.	.	TRBJ1-4	TRBV6-5	CASSYSGQNEKLFF	TGTGCCAGCAGTTACTCCGGCCAGAATGAAAAACTGTTTTTT
.	.	TRBJ1-1	TRBV20-1	CSAVGGEAFF	TGCAGTGCCGTAGGGGGTGAAGCTTTCTTT
.	.	TRBJ1-1	TRBV2	CASRTSQGAEAFF	TGTGCCAGCAGGACGTCCCAGGGAGCTGAAGCTTTCTTT
.	TRBD2	TRBJ2-1	TRBV7-9	CASSSLRGGGDEQFF	TGTGCCAGCAGCTCCTTGCGGGGGGGCGGCGATGAGCAGTTCTTC
.	.	TRBJ2-5	TRBV18	CASSPNRDGVAQYF	TGTGCCAGCTCACCAAACCGGGACGGGGTGGCCCAGTACTTC
.	.	TRBJ1-1	TRBV3-1/TRBV3-2	CASRARGGGTEAFF	TGTGCCAGCAGAGCGAGGGGCGGTGGCACTGAAGCTTTCTTT
.	.	TRBJ2-3	TRBV3-1/TRBV3-2	CASNTGLDTQYF	TGTGCCAGCAACACAGGGTTGGATACGCAGTATTTT
.	.	TRBJ1-6	TRBV30	CAWSVPATARNSPLHF	TGTGCCTGGAGTGTACCGGCGACAGCGAGAAATTCACCCCTCCACTTT
.	.	TRBJ1-2	TRBV9	CASSARGGKDGYTF	TGTGCCAGCAGCGCGAGGGGGGGAAAGGATGGCTACACCTTC
.	TRBD1	TRBJ1-1	TRBV6-5	CASTFRTGNTEAFF	TGTGCCAGCACCTTTAGGACAGGGAACACTGAAGCTTTCTTT
.	.	TRBJ2-5	TRBV24-1	CATSDLTASEAQYF	TGTGCCACCAGTGATTTGACGGCCTCGGAGGCCCAGTACTTC
.	TRBD1	TRBJ1-2	TRBV7-9	CASSLGQGNYGYTF	TGTGCCAGCAGCTTAGGACAGGGAAACTATGGCTACACCTTC
.	.	TRBJ1-5	TRBV7-9	CASGVSNQPQHF	TGTGCCAGCGGTGTTAGCAATCAGCCCCAGCATTTT
.	.	TRBJ2-1	TRBV18	CASSSRGVYNEQFF	TGTGCCAGCTCATCTAGGGGGGTCTACAATGAGCAGTTCTTC
once	TRBD2	TRBJ2-3	TRBV18	CASSPGVSRVAGDTQYF	TGTGCCAGCTCACCTGGGGTCAGCAGAGTAGCGGGAGATACGCAGTATTTT
.	.	TRBJ2-7	TRBV5-1	CASSPVEGGGQYF	TGCGCCAGCAGCCCGGTTGAAGGGGGAGGGCAGTACTTC
.	.	TRBJ2-1	TRBV14	CASSRFDGREHEQFF	TGTGCCAGCAGCCGTTTTGACGGGCGCGAGCATGAGCAGTTCTTC
.	.	TRBJ1-5	TRBV18	CASSPNLNQPQHF	TGTGCCAGCTCACCGAACCTAAATCAGCCCCAGCATTTT
.	.	TRBJ1-1	TRBV12-5	CASRAVQETEAFF	TGTGCTAGTAGAGCAGTCCAGGAGACTGAAGCTTTCTTT
.	TRBD2	TRBJ2-7	TRBV6-2/TRBV6-3	CASSYGGRARYEQYF	TGTGCCAGCAGTTACGGCGGGAGGGCCCGCTACGAGCAGTACTTC
.	TRBD1	TRBJ1-1	TRBV3-1/TRBV3-2	CASSRGQGVAFF	TGTGCCAGCAGCCGAGGACAGGGTGTAGCTTTCTTT
.	.	TRBJ1-5	TRBV6-2/TRBV6-3	CASSYFGGANQPQHF	TGTGCCAGCAGTTACTTCGGGGGGGCTAATCAGCCCCAGCATTTT
.	TRBD2	TRBJ2-2	TRBV19	CARSPRAGGRSYWTGELFF	TGTGCCAGATCCCCGAGAGCGGGCGGGAGGTCCTATTGGACCGGGGAGCTGTTTTTT